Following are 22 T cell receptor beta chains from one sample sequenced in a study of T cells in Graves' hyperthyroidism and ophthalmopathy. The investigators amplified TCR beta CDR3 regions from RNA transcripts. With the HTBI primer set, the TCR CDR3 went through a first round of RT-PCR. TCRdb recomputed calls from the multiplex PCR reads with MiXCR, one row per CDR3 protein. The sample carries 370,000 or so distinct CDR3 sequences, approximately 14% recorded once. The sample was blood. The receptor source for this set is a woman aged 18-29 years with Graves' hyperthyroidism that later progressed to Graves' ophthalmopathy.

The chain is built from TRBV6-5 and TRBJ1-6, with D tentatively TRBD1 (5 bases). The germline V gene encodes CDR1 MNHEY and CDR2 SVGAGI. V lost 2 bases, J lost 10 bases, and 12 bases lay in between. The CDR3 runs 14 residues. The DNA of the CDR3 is TGTGCCAGCAGTTACGGTAGCAGGGACTCACCCCTCCACTTT. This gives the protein CASSYGSRDSPLHF.

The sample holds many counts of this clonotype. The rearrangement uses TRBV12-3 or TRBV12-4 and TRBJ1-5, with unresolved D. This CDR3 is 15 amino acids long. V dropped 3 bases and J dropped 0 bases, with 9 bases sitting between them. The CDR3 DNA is TGTGCCAGCAGTTTTGGAGGGTATAGCAATCAGCCCCAGCATTTT. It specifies CASSFGGYSNQPQHF.

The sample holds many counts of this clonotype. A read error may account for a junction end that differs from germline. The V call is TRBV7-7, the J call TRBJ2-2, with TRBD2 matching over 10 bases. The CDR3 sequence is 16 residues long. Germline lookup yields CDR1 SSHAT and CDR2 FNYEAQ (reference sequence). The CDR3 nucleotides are TGTGCTAGCAGCTTATCTAGCGGGAGAGCCACCGGGGAGCTGTTTTTT. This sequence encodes CASSLSSGRATGELFF.

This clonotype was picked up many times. For the CDR3, the DNA is TGTGCCAGCAGCTTAAGGGCACCCTCCCGCTATGAGCAGTTCTTC. Its protein product is CASSLRAPSRYEQFF. The genes are TRBV7-8 and TRBJ2-1; D unclear. The V end was cut by 2 bases, the J end by 8 bases, with 16 bases between. The CDR3 runs to 15 residues. CDR1 and CDR2 from the germline V gene are SGHVS and FQNEAQ.

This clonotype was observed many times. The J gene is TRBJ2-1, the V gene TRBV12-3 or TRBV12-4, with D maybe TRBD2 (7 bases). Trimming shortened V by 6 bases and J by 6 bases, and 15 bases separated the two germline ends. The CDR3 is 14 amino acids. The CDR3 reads CASSLGGEGNEQFF. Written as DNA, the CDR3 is TGTGCCAGCAGCCTAGGGGGGGAGGGCAATGAGCAGTTCTTC.

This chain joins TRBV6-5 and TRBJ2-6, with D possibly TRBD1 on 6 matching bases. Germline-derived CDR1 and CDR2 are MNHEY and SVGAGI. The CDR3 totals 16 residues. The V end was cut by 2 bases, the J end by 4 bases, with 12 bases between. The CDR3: CASSYHRASGANVLTF. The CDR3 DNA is TGTGCCAGCAGTTACCACAGGGCGTCGGGGGCCAACGTCCTGACTTTC.

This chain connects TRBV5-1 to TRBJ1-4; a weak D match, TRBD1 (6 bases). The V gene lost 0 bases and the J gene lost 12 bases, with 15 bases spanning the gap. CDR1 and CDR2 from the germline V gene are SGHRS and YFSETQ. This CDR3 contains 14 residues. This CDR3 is CASSLEVQGGQLFF. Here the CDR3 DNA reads TGCGCCAGCAGCTTGGAGGTACAGGGTGGACAACTGTTTTTT.

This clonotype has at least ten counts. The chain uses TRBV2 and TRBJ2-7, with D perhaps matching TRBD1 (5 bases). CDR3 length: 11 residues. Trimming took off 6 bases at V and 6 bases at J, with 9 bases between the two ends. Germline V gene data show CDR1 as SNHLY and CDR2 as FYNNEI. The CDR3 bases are TGTGCCAGCAGCGCAGGGTTCGAGCAGTACTTC. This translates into CASSAGFEQYF.

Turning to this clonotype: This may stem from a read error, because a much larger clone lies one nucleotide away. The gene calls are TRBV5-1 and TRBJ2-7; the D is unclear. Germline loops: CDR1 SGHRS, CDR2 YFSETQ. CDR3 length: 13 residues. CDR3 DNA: TGCGCCAGCAGCTTGGACTTATCCTACGAGCGGTACTTC. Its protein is CASSLDLSYERYF.

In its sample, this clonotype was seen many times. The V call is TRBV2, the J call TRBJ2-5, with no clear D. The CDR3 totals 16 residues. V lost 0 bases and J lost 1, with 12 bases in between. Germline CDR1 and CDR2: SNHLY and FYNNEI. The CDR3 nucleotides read TGTGCCAGCAGTGAAGCGTCCGGAAGGATCCAAGAGACCCAGTACTTC. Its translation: CASSEASGRIQETQYF.

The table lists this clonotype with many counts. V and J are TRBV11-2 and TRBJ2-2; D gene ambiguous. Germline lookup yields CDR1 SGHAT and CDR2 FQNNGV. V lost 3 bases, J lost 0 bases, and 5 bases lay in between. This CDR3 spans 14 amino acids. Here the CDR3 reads CASSLSPNTGELFF. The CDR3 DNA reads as TGTGCCAGCAGCTTGAGCCCGAACACCGGGGAGCTGTTTTTT.

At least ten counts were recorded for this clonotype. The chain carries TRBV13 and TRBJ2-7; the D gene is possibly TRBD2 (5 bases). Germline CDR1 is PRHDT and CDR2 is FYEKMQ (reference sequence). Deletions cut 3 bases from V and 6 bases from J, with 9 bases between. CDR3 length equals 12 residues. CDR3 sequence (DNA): TGTGCCAGCAGCTTGGAGGTTTCCGAGCAGTACTTC. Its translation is CASSLEVSEQYF.

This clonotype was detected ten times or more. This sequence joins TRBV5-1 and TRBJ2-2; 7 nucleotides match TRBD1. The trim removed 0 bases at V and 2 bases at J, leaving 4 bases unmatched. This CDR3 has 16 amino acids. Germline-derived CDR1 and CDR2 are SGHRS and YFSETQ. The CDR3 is CASSLGGQPNTGELFF. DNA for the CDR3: TGCGCCAGCAGCTTGGGGGGACAGCCCAACACCGGGGAGCTGTTTTTT.

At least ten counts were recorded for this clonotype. CDR3 in amino acids: CATSDSTGGTSYEQYF. The CDR3 DNA follows: TGTGCCACCAGTGACTCAACAGGGGGCACATCCTACGAGCAGTACTTC. This chain uses TRBV24-1 with TRBJ2-7, with 9 bases fitting TRBD1. Losses at the gene ends were 4 bases for V and 1 base for J; bases not matched to a gene: 7. There are 16 residues in the CDR3. Germline CDR1 KGHDR, CDR2 SFDVKD.

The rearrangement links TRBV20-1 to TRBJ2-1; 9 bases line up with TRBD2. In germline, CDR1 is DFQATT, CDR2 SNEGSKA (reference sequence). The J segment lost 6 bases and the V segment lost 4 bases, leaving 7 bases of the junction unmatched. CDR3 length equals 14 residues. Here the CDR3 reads CSAIGREGRNEQFF. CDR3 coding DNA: TGCAGTGCTATTGGGCGGGAGGGTCGCAATGAGCAGTTCTTC.

CDR3 sequence (DNA): TGTGCCAGCAGTAAACTAGCCAAAAACATTCAGTACTTC. Translated: CASSKLAKNIQYF. The V call is TRBV6-2 or TRBV6-3, the J call TRBJ2-4, with D hard to call. Trimming took off 5 bases at V and 0 bases at J, with 5 bases between the two ends. The CDR3 is 13 amino acids. The germline V gene has CDR1 MNHEY and CDR2 SVGEGT.

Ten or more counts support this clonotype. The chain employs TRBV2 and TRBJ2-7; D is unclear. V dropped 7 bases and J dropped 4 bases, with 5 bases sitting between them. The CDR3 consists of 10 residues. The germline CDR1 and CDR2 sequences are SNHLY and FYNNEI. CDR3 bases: TGTGCCAGCATCGGGTACGAGCAGTACTTC. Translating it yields CASIGYEQYF.

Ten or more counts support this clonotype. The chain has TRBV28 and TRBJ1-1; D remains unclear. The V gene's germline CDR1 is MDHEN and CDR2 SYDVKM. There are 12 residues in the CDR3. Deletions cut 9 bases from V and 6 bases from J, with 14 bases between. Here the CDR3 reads CASLERASEAFF. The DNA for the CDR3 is TGTGCCAGTCTAGAGAGGGCTTCTGAAGCTTTCTTT.

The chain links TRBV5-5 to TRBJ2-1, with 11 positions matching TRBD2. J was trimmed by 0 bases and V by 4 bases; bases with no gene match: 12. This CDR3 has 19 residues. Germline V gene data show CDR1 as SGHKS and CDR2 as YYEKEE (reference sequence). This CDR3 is CASSARLAGLLSSYNEQFF. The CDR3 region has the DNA TGTGCCAGCAGCGCTAGACTAGCGGGACTCCTCAGCTCCTACAATGAGCAGTTCTTC.

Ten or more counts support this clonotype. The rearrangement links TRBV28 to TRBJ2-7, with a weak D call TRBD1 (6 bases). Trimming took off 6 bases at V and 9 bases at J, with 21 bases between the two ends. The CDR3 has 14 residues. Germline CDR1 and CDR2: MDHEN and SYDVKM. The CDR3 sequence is CASRGQGLQGGQYF. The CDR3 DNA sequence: TGTGCCAGCAGGGGGCAGGGGCTCCAAGGTGGGCAGTACTTC. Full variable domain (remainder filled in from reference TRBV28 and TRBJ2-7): DVKVTQSSRYLVKRTGEKVFLECVQDMDHENMFWYRQDPGLGLRLIYFSYDVKMKEKGDIPEGYSVSREKKERFSLILESASTNQTSMYLCASRGQGLQGGQYFGPGTRLTVT.

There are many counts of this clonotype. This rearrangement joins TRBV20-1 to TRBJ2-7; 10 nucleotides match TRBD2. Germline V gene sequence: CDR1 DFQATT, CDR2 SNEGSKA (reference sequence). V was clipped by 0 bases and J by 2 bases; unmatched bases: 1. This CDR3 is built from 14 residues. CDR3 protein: CSAREAGGPYEQYF. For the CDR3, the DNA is TGCAGTGCTAGAGAAGCGGGAGGGCCCTACGAGCAGTACTTC.

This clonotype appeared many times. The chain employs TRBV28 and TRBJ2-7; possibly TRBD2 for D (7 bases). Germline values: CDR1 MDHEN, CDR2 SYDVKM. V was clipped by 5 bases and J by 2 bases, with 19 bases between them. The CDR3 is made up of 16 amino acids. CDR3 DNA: TGTGCCAGCAGTAAACGGGGGGCCGGGAGTCCCTACGAGCAGTACTTC. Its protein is CASSKRGAGSPYEQYF.